This passage covers 32 T cell receptor beta chains from one sample sequenced in a study of T cell repertoires in ileal Crohn's disease. Clones were read by immunoSEQ multiplex PCR, and TCRdb kept only the in-frame ones, dropping some. The table lists about 5,000 clones, 80% of them singletons. Sequences were obtained from ileal tissue. All receptors derive from an adult with Crohn's disease.

This chain uses TRBV6-4 with TRBJ1-2, with 10 bases identical to TRBD1. Germline assignment: CDR1 MRHNA and CDR2 SNTAGT. The V gene end was trimmed by 6 bases and the J gene end by 7 bases; junction bases not matched to a gene: 8. The CDR3 spans 14 residues. The DNA for the CDR3 is TGTGCCAGCAGCCACGACAGGGGGCTCGGTGGCTACACCTTC. Translating it yields CASSHDRGLGGYTF.

This clone occurred a few times. The chain has TRBV6-6 and TRBJ2-7, with 10 bases fitting TRBD1. This CDR3 contains 16 residues. V lost 4 bases to trimming and J lost 5 bases; unmatched junction nucleotides: 11. CDR1 and CDR2 (germline): MNHNY, SVGAGI (reference sequence). CDR3 sequence (DNA): TGTGCCAGCAGTTCCGCCGGGACAGGGGCCGGCCACGAGCAGTACTTC. Amino acid sequence: CASSSAGTGAGHEQYF.

The V and J genes are TRBV5-1 and TRBJ2-2; no reliable D call. CDR3 size: 15 residues. The germline CDR1 and CDR2 sequences are SGHRS and YFSETQ. Trimming removed 4 bases at V and 1 base at J, with 11 bases between. The CDR3 coding sequence is TGCGCCAGCAGCGTAACAGTGAGGAACACCGGGGAGCTGTTTTTT. The encoded protein is CASSVTVRNTGELFF.

V and J are TRBV29-1 and TRBJ2-1; TRBD2 aligns across 7 bases. CDR1 and CDR2 from the germline V gene are SQVTM and ANQGSEA. V lost 4 bases to trimming and J lost 5 bases; unmatched junction nucleotides: 2. The CDR3 loop spans 12 amino acids. CDR3: CSVGGSDNEQFF. The CDR3 region has the DNA TGCAGCGTTGGCGGGAGCGACAATGAGCAGTTCTTC.

The chain is built from TRBV6-6 and TRBJ2-7, with TRBD2 as a possible D gene (6 bases). The CDR3 extends over 16 amino acids. Trimming took off 5 bases at V and 0 bases at J, with 17 bases between the two ends. Germline V gives CDR1 MNHNY, CDR2 SVGAGI (reference sequence). The DNA of the CDR3 is TGTGCCAGCAGTAGACGGGAGCGGAGCGGCTCCTACGAGCAGTACTTC. Translation: CASSRRERSGSYEQYF.

This chain joins TRBV9 and TRBJ1-1; no definite D call. V lost 3 bases and J lost 5, with 17 bases in between. Germline V gene lookup returns CDR1 SGDLS and CDR2 YYNGEE. This CDR3 contains 15 residues. In DNA, the CDR3 is TGTGCCAGCAGCGGACGCTCCGGGGTGTTAACTGAAGCTTTCTTT. Protein product: CASSGRSGVLTEAFF.

The rearrangement joins TRBV5-4 to TRBJ2-2, with 8 bases aligning to TRBD2. Unmatched junction bases numbered 7, after V lost 9 bases and J lost 0 bases. The CDR3 extends over 15 amino acids. Germline values: CDR1 SGHNT, CDR2 YYREEE (reference sequence). CDR3 DNA sequence: TGTGCCACCCGGGGGGGTAGCACGAACACCGGGGAGCTGTTTTTT. Its translation is CATRGGSTNTGELFF.

V gene TRBV7-2 combines with J gene TRBJ2-5, with TRBD2 matching 8 bases. The J call is uncertain, as TRBJ2-7 better fits the DNA end. The CDR3 has 18 residues. Looked up from germline, CDR1 is SGHTA and CDR2 is FQGNSA. CDR3 bases: TGTGCCAGCAGCTTAGTCGGAGGTACGGGAGGGAGCTCCTACGAGCAGTACTTC. The encoded protein is CASSLVGGTGGSSYEQYF.

The J gene is TRBJ1-2, the V gene TRBV29-1; D is perhaps TRBD1 (5 bases). Germline CDR1 and CDR2: SQVTM and ANQGSEA. Trimming took off 4 bases at V and 2 bases at J, with 17 bases between the two ends. The CDR3 runs 15 residues. CDR3 residues: CSVGRDGNLNYGYTF. CDR3 DNA: TGCAGCGTTGGGAGGGACGGCAACCTGAACTATGGCTACACCTTC.

The chain uses TRBV19 and TRBJ2-5, with 9 bases lining up with TRBD2. The CDR3 consists of 14 residues. The V gene end was trimmed by 7 bases and the J gene end by 4 bases; junction bases not matched to a gene: 7. The germline gives CDR1 LNHDA, CDR2 SQIVND (reference sequence). This CDR3 is CASKIAGVGETQYF. CDR3 nucleotides: TGTGCCAGTAAAATAGCGGGAGTGGGAGAGACCCAGTACTTC.

This rearrangement joins TRBV5-8 to TRBJ1-1, with a weak D call TRBD1 (6 bases). In germline, CDR1 is SGHTS, CDR2 YDEGEE. V lost 0 bases, J lost 0 bases, and 12 bases lay in between. The CDR3 runs to 16 residues. The CDR3 bases are TGTGCCAGCAGCTTGGCAGGGGTGAACCTGAACACTGAAGCTTTCTTT. Protein: CASSLAGVNLNTEAFF.

The J gene is TRBJ2-5, the V gene TRBV5-1; 10 bases fit TRBD1. TRBJ2-7 explains the end of the DNA better; the J call may be wrong. Per the germline V gene, CDR1 is SGHRS and CDR2 is YFSETQ. CDR3 length equals 15 residues. CDR3 in DNA: TGCGCCAGCAGCTCTAACGCCGGGACAGGGGTCGAGCAGTACTTC. Residues: CASSSNAGTGVEQYF.

The chain links TRBV7-9 to TRBJ2-7; TRBD2 aligns across 7 bases. J was trimmed by 2 bases and V by 5 bases; bases with no gene match: 12. CDR1 is SEHNR and CDR2 is FQNEAQ in the germline V gene (reference sequence). CDR3 length: 16 residues. The CDR3 nucleotides read TGTGCCAGCAGCCGGGGCGGGGGAGTTAGAACCTACGAGCAGTACTTC. Its protein product is CASSRGGGVRTYEQYF.

The gene calls are TRBV30 and TRBJ2-3, with D tentatively TRBD2 (5 bases). V was trimmed by 8 bases and J by 4 bases, leaving 19 bases between them. The CDR3 is 14 residues long. The germline CDR1 and CDR2 sequences are GTSNPN and SVGIG (reference sequence). The CDR3 nucleotides are TGTGCCGCCTACCAAGCGGAAATTTCAGATACGCAGTATTTT. It translates to CAAYQAEISDTQYF.

This clone was found a few times. The identical CDR3 is also encoded by other nucleotide sequences in the sample. V and J are TRBV7-2 and TRBJ2-7, with 8 bases aligning to TRBD2. Germline lookup yields CDR1 SGHTA and CDR2 FQGNSA. V lost 1 base and J lost 0; bases outside the gene matches: 2. This CDR3 region has 15 residues. Written as DNA, the CDR3 is TGTGCCAGCAGCTTAGTGGGGACTAGCTCCTACGAGCAGTACTTC. The encoded protein is CASSLVGTSSYEQYF.

In its sample, this clone was seen a few times. CDR3 amino acids: CASSLQSGRGREQYF. CDR3 DNA sequence: TGCGCCAGCAGCTTGCAGAGCGGGAGGGGTCGAGAGCAGTACTTC. The chain recombines TRBV5-1 with TRBJ2-7, with 10 positions matching TRBD2. Germline V gene sequence: CDR1 SGHRS, CDR2 YFSETQ. The CDR3 length is 15 residues. After removal of 1 base from V and 7 bases from J, the junction contained 8 bases not matched to a gene.

This sequence joins TRBV18 and TRBJ2-7, with TRBD1 matching 12 bases. Germline V gives CDR1 KGHSH, CDR2 LQKENI. V shed 4 bases and J 1 base; nucleotides not matched to a gene: 2. This CDR3 contains 15 residues. CDR3 coding DNA: TGTGCCAGCTCACAGGGACAGGGGGCGTCCTACGAGCAGTACTTC. This encodes CASSQGQGASYEQYF.

V usage is TRBV30 and J usage is TRBJ1-1; 7 nucleotides align to TRBD1. The CDR3 contains 13 residues. Germline CDR1 is GTSNPN and CDR2 is SVGIG (reference sequence). The V segment lost 3 bases and the J segment 1 base; nucleotides outside the gene matches: 2. The CDR3 DNA sequence: TGTGCCTGGAGGACAGGGCCGAACACTGAAGCTTTCTTT. It codes for CAWRTGPNTEAFF.

V usage is TRBV6-1 and J usage is TRBJ2-3; TRBD2 matches 8 bases. The CDR3 contains 15 residues. V was clipped by 4 bases and J by 5 bases; unmatched bases: 8. Germline V CDR1 and CDR2: MNHNS, SASEGT. For the CDR3, the DNA is TGTGCCAGCAGTGTGCAAGCGGGAGAGCTAGATACGCAGTATTTT. Amino acids: CASSVQAGELDTQYF.

The V and J genes are TRBV4-2 and TRBJ2-5; 14 positions agree with TRBD2. V was pared by 4 bases and J by 5 bases, with 9 bases of the junction left unmatched. The CDR3 extends over 17 amino acids. Germline V gives CDR1 LGHNA, CDR2 YNFKEQ. The CDR3 bases are TGTGCCAGCAGCCGGACGGGGACTAGCGGGAGTCGGGAGACCCAGTACTTC. Protein sequence: CASSRTGTSGSRETQYF.

The chain combines TRBV5-6 with TRBJ2-7; possibly TRBD1 for D (6 bases). CDR1 is SGHDT and CDR2 is YYEEEE in the germline V gene. With 4 bases removed from V and 4 bases from J, the gap between germline ends came to 18 bases. The CDR3 spans 15 residues. CDR3 nucleotides: TGTGCCAGCAGCCTTTGGGGGCTAGGTGGTTACGAGCAGTACTTC. This gives the protein CASSLWGLGGYEQYF.

This clone was seen once. The chain combines TRBV7-2 with TRBJ2-5; D unresolved. The J call is in doubt because the DNA end fits TRBJ2-7 better. CDR3 length: 13 residues. Germline V gene lookup returns CDR1 SGHTA and CDR2 FQGNSA. CDR3 amino acids: CASSSSLWYEQYF. For the CDR3, the DNA is TGTGCCAGCAGCTCCTCGCTTTGGTACGAGCAGTACTTC.

This CDR3 is CSVLPSGGALWSDTQYF. For the CDR3, the DNA is TGCAGCGTTCTCCCTAGCGGGGGGGCCTTATGGTCAGATACGCAGTATTTT. This sequence joins TRBV29-1 and TRBJ2-3; 12 nucleotides align to TRBD2. Trimming cost V 5 bases and J 4 bases; bases outside gene matches: 13. Germline V gene lookup returns CDR1 SQVTM and CDR2 ANQGSEA. CDR3 length: 17 residues.

This chain joins TRBV5-1 and TRBJ1-1; 8 bases match TRBD1. Germline CDR1 is SGHRS and CDR2 is YFSETQ. The CDR3 length is 13 residues. V gave up 0 bases and J gave up 8 bases; unmatched junction bases: 3. DNA of the CDR3: TGCGCCAGCAGCTTGGGGGACAGGAGGGAAGCTTTCTTT. It yields the protein CASSLGDRREAFF.

The chain recombines TRBV5-1 with TRBJ2-1, with D possibly being TRBD2 (6 bases). The V end was cut by 4 bases, the J end by 8 bases, with 13 bases between. Germline V lookup: CDR1 SGHRS, CDR2 YFSETQ. This CDR3 has 13 residues. The CDR3, as DNA: TGCGCCAGCAGCCGGGCGGGGTCCCATGAGCAGTTCTTC. This sequence encodes CASSRAGSHEQFF.

This clone was observed a few times. The CDR3 sequence: CASSSWSTSGIGDTQYF. Here the CDR3 DNA reads TGTGCCAGCAGCTCTTGGTCGACTAGCGGGATTGGAGATACGCAGTATTTT. V usage is TRBV5-8 and J usage is TRBJ2-3; TRBD2 matches at 11 bases. The trim removed 3 bases at V and 5 bases at J, leaving 11 bases unmatched. The CDR3 totals 17 residues. The germline V gene has CDR1 SGHTS and CDR2 YDEGEE.

V and J are TRBV7-2 and TRBJ2-5; 11 bases line up with TRBD2. Unmatched junction bases numbered 15, after V lost 5 bases and J lost 10 bases. The CDR3 covers 16 residues. From germline, CDR1 is SGHTA and CDR2 FQGNSA. The CDR3 nucleotides are TGTGCCAGCAGCCCAATTCTTAGCGGGGGGGCCGGTGGCCAGTACTTC. Translation: CASSPILSGGAGGQYF.

This chain uses TRBV6-1 with TRBJ2-3; 8 bases are a match to TRBD1. CDR1 is MNHNS, CDR2 SASEGT, per germline. V dropped 2 bases and J dropped 12; count of bases not matched to a gene: 7. The CDR3 spans 13 residues. The CDR3 coding sequence is TGTGCCAGCAGTGAATTTGGGACAGGTTCACAGTATTTT. This translates into CASSEFGTGSQYF.

This chain links TRBV7-8 with TRBJ1-2, with D unclear. The CDR3 sequence is 15 residues long. V dropped 3 bases and J dropped 1 base, with 12 bases sitting between them. CDR1 is SGHVS, CDR2 FQNEAQ, per germline. The CDR3 sequence: CASSLQLTGNYGYTF. The CDR3 nucleotides read TGTGCCAGCAGCTTGCAGCTGACGGGTAACTATGGCTACACCTTC. The whole variable domain, filled in from reference TRBV7-8 and TRBJ1-2, reads GAGVSQSPRYKVAKRGQDVALRCDPISGHVSLFWYQQALGQGPEFLTYFQNEAQLDKSGLPSDRFFAERPEGSVSTLKIQRTQQEDSAVYLCASSLQLTGNYGYTFGSGTRLTVV.

Written as DNA, the CDR3 is TGTGCCAGCAGCTTCCTAGGGGCTGGAAACACCATATATTTT. Residues: CASSFLGAGNTIYF. The V call is TRBV7-9, the J call TRBJ1-3, with D possibly matching TRBD1 (5 bases). Germline CDR1 SEHNR, CDR2 FQNEAQ (reference sequence). The V end lost 3 bases, the J end lost 2 bases, and 8 bases lay between the germline ends. The CDR3 runs to 14 residues. Full variable domain (missing parts from reference TRBV7-9 and TRBJ1-3): DTGVSQNPRHKITKRGQNVTFRCDPISEHNRLYWYRQTLGQGPEFLTYFQNEAQLEKSRLLSDRFSAERPKGSFSTLEIQRTEQGDSAMYLCASSFLGAGNTIYFGEGSWLTVV.

In nucleotides, the CDR3 is TGTGCCAGCAGACTTACCCAGGACAGAGGGGACTACGAGCAGTACTTC. Its protein is CASRLTQDRGDYEQYF. The chain is built from TRBV21-1 and TRBJ2-7; TRBD1 reflects the table's D call only, with no check against the DNA. TRBV21-1 is marked as a pseudogene. CDR3 size: 16 residues.

The V and J genes are TRBV4-3 and TRBJ2-3, with D maybe TRBD1 (6 bases). Germline loops: CDR1 LGHNA, CDR2 YSLEER. This CDR3 has 15 residues. V was trimmed by 4 bases and J by 1 base, leaving 12 bases between them. CDR3 region: CASSLRAGGTDTQYF. CDR3 nucleotides: TGCGCCAGCAGCCTCCGGGCAGGGGGCACAGATACGCAGTATTTT.